Below are 18 T cell receptor beta chains sequenced from a single sample in a study of shared T cell receptors in the human thymus. TCRdb's table, derived via immunoSEQ multiplex PCR, lists solely in-frame clones and lacks some. This repertoire shows almost 550,000 clones, 78% found once; its top ten account for about 0.013%. The same sample was also studied in work on human thymus T cells.

Sequencing used thymocytes. These TCRs come from a boy in the first two years of life with a congenital heart defect.

This chain uses TRBV15 with TRBJ2-1; 7 bases line up with TRBD2. There are 18 residues in the CDR3. Per germline, CDR1 LNHNV and CDR2 YYDKDF (reference sequence). J gave up 4 bases and V 3 bases, and 15 bases lay outside the gene matches. The CDR3 nucleotides are TGTGCCACCAGCAGGTCAGGTTTCGGGGAGGGTCGGTACAATGAGCAGTTCTTC. Translation: CATSRSGFGEGRYNEQFF.

J is TRBJ2-1 and V is TRBV30; 12 nucleotides match TRBD1. J lost 8 bases, V lost 3 bases, and 23 bases had no gene match. The CDR3 is made up of 20 amino acids. Germline values: CDR1 GTSNPN, CDR2 SVGIG (reference sequence). The CDR3 here is CAWSAPGQGALRREVDEQFF. The DNA of the CDR3 is TGTGCCTGGAGCGCACCGGGACAGGGGGCTCTTCGGCGGGAGGTGGATGAGCAGTTCTTC.

The rearrangement links TRBV5-8 to TRBJ2-1; 10 nucleotides match TRBD2. Germline V gene data show CDR1 as SGHTS and CDR2 as YDEGEE. V lost 0 bases to trimming and J lost 4 bases; unmatched junction nucleotides: 4. This CDR3 is 16 amino acids long. CDR3 coding DNA: TGTGCCAGCAGCTTGGCAACTAGCGGGGCATACAATGAGCAGTTCTTC. Amino acid sequence: CASSLATSGAYNEQFF. The full variable domain, completed using reference TRBV5-8 and TRBJ2-1, is EAGVTQSPTHLIKTRGQQATLRCSPISGHTSVYWYQQALGLGLQFLLWYDEGEERNRGNFPPRFSGRQFPNYSSELNVNALELEDSALYLCASSLATSGAYNEQFFGPGTRLTVL.

The chain has TRBV14 and TRBJ2-7; TRBD1 agrees at 7 bases. The CDR3 extends over 13 amino acids. Losses at the gene ends were 4 bases for V and 3 bases for J; bases not matched to a gene: 3. Per the germline V gene, CDR1 is SGHDN and CDR2 is FVKESK. The CDR3 region has the DNA TGTGCCAGCAGCCTGGGACAGAACTACGAGCAGTACTTC. Residues: CASSLGQNYEQYF.

The sample holds a few counts of this clone. The chain carries TRBV30 and TRBJ2-1; 12 bases fit TRBD2. V dropped 3 bases and J dropped 9; count of bases not matched to a gene: 9. This CDR3 is built from 15 residues. CDR1 and CDR2 from the germline V gene are GTSNPN and SVGIG (reference sequence). The CDR3, as DNA: TGTGCCTGGAGCCCCCGACTAGCGGGAGTCGGTGAGCAGTTCTTC. Translated: CAWSPRLAGVGEQFF. The entire variable domain, with the rest obtained from reference TRBV30 and TRBJ2-1, is as follows: SQTIHQWPATLVQPVGSPLSLECTVEGTSNPNLYWYRQAAGRGLQLLFYSVGIGQISSEVPQNLSASRPQDRQFILSSKKLLLSDSGFYLCAWSPRLAGVGEQFFGPGTRLTVL.

V gene TRBV15 combines with J gene TRBJ1-1; the D gene is possibly TRBD1 (6 bases). Germline V gene lookup returns CDR1 LNHNV and CDR2 YYDKDF (reference sequence). Trimming shortened V by 4 bases and J by 7 bases, and 16 bases separated the two germline ends. The CDR3 spans 14 residues. The CDR3 reads CATSKRGEGVEAFF. For the CDR3, the DNA is TGTGCCACCAGCAAAAGAGGAGAGGGGGTTGAAGCTTTCTTT.

The chain is built from TRBV10-1 and TRBJ1-2, with TRBD1 identical over 7 bases. This CDR3 is built from 12 residues. The ends lost 3 bases at V and 8 bases at J; junction bases unmatched: 3. Germline values: CDR1 WNHNN, CDR2 SYGVQD (reference sequence). CDR3 DNA: TGCGCCAGCAGTGAAACAGGGGAAGGCTACACCTTC. Its protein product is CASSETGEGYTF.

The rearrangement joins TRBV12-1 to TRBJ1-5; TRBD1 reflects the table's D call only, with no check against the DNA. TRBV12-1 is a known pseudogene. The CDR3 is made up of 16 amino acids. CDR3 sequence: CASSLGTGVSNQPQHF. In DNA form, the CDR3 reads TGTGCCAGCAGCTTGGGTACAGGGGTGAGCAATCAGCCCCAGCATTTT.

The rearrangement uses TRBV29-1 and TRBJ1-3; 7 bases match TRBD1. With 6 bases clipped from V and 0 bases from J, the junction kept 8 bases outside the gene matches. CDR1 is SQVTM, CDR2 ANQGSEA, per germline. This CDR3 is 15 amino acids long. DNA of the CDR3: TGCAGCGTCGATTCGGGACAGAGCTCTGGAAACACCATATATTTT. Amino acids: CSVDSGQSSGNTIYF.

V gene TRBV7-2 combines with J gene TRBJ2-7, with TRBD2 matching 13 bases. The CDR3 totals 18 residues. Germline V gene sequence: CDR1 SGHTA, CDR2 FQGNSA. Trimming removed 5 bases from V and 2 bases from J; junction bases left unmatched: 12. This CDR3 reads CASSPPTSGRASAYEQYF. Written as DNA, the CDR3 is TGTGCCAGCAGCCCACCTACTAGCGGGAGGGCCTCCGCCTACGAGCAGTACTTC.

The V and J genes are TRBV4-2 and TRBJ2-7; 8 nucleotides align to TRBD2. Trimming took 1 base from V and 3 from J; bases not matched to a gene: 8. Per the germline V gene, CDR1 is LGHNA and CDR2 is YNFKEQ. This CDR3 contains 16 residues. CDR3 in amino acids: CASSQVVRLAGYEQYF. The CDR3 DNA reads as TGTGCCAGCAGCCAAGTCGTTCGGCTAGCGGGCTACGAGCAGTACTTC.

V and J are TRBV23-1 and TRBJ2-4; D not resolved. TRBV23-1 is filed as an ORF, its function uncertain. V lost 5 bases and J 7 bases, leaving 6 bases between the germline ends. CDR3 length equals 11 residues. This chain's CDR3 is CASSSRNIQYF. CDR3 DNA sequence: TGCGCCAGCAGTTCCCGGAACATTCAGTACTTC.

As DNA, the CDR3 is TGTGCCAGCAGCTTGGCCGGGACAAGTCCCTCTGGAAACACCATATATTTT. Translating it yields CASSLAGTSPSGNTIYF. The chain links TRBV5-6 to TRBJ1-3; possibly TRBD1 for D (6 bases). Germline CDR1 is SGHDT and CDR2 is YYEEEE. The CDR3 contains 17 residues. Trimming shortened V by 0 bases and J by 0 bases, and 13 bases separated the two germline ends.

V is TRBV14 and J is TRBJ2-3, with D possibly TRBD1 on 6 matching bases. CDR1 and CDR2 from the germline V gene are SGHDN and FVKESK. The length of the CDR3 is 13 residues. V lost 4 bases, J lost 4 bases, and 9 bases lay in between. DNA for the CDR3: TGTGCCAGCAGCCCTGGGGGCGCAGATACGCAGTATTTT. Translating it yields CASSPGGADTQYF. Full variable domain (outside the CDR3, taken from reference TRBV14 and TRBJ2-3): EAGVTQFPSHSVIEKGQTVTLRCDPISGHDNLYWYRRVMGKEIKFLLHFVKESKQDESGMPNNRFLAERTGGTYSTLKVQPAELEDSGVYFCASSPGGADTQYFGPGTRLTVL.

The chain links TRBV4-1 to TRBJ2-3; D not certain. The CDR3 extends over 15 amino acids. Deletions cut 1 base from V and 2 bases from J, with 10 bases between. Germline V CDR1 and CDR2: MGHRA, YSYEKL. The CDR3 sequence: CASSQGECDTDTQYF. The DNA of the CDR3 is TGCGCCAGCAGCCAAGGAGAATGCGACACAGATACGCAGTATTTT.

In its sample, this clone was seen a few times. The chain couples TRBV14 to TRBJ2-7; 8 bases are a match to TRBD2. V lost 6 bases to trimming and J lost 3 bases; unmatched junction nucleotides: 10. The CDR3 length is 15 residues. CDR1 is SGHDN, CDR2 FVKESK, per germline. The CDR3 region has the DNA TGTGCCAGCAGTTTAGCCGGGACTAGAGGCTACGAGCAGTACTTC. It yields the protein CASSLAGTRGYEQYF. The full variable domain, in which reference TRBV14 and TRBJ2-7 provide the parts outside the CDR3, is EAGVTQFPSHSVIEKGQTVTLRCDPISGHDNLYWYRRVMGKEIKFLLHFVKESKQDESGMPNNRFLAERTGGTYSTLKVQPAELEDSGVYFCASSLAGTRGYEQYFGPGTRLTVT.

The genes are TRBV5-1 and TRBJ2-5; the D gene is possibly TRBD2 (7 bases). Germline CDR1 reads SGHRS; CDR2 reads YFSETQ. The CDR3 spans 15 residues. The germline V and J ends were trimmed by 4 bases and 4 bases, with 17 bases remaining between them. The CDR3 DNA reads as TGCGCCAGCAGCAGGGGGGGGTCCCGAGGAGAGACCCAGTACTTC. Protein product: CASSRGGSRGETQYF.

This clone has only a few counts. This rearrangement joins TRBV5-4 to TRBJ2-7; D is undetermined. Deletions cut 0 bases from V and 0 bases from J, with 13 bases between. CDR3 length: 16 amino acids. The V gene's germline CDR1 is SGHNT and CDR2 YYREEE (reference sequence). The CDR3 DNA follows: TGTGCCAGCAGCTTGGTGCCGGGTCTTAGCTCCTACGAGCAGTACTTC. Amino acids: CASSLVPGLSSYEQYF. Full variable domain (missing parts from reference TRBV5-4 and TRBJ2-7): ETGVTQSPTHLIKTRGQQVTLRCSSQSGHNTVSWYQQALGQGPQFIFQYYREEENGRGNFPPRFSGLQFPNYSSELNVNALELDDSALYLCASSLVPGLSSYEQYFGPGTRLTVT.